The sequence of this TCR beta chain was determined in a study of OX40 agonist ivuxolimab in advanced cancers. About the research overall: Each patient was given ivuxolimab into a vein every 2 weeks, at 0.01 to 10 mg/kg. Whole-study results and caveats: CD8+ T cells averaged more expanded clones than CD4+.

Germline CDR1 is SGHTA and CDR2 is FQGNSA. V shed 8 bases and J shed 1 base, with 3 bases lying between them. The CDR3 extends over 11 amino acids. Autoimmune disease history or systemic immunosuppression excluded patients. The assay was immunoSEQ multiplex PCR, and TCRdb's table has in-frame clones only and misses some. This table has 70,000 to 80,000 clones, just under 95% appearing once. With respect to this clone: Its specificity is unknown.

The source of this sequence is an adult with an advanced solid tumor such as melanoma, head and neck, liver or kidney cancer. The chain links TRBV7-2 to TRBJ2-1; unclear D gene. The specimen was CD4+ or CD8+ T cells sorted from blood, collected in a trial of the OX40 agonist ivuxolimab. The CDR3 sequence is CASASYNEQFF. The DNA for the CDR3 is TGTGCCAGCGCTTCCTACAATGAGCAGTTCTTC.